These 22 T cell receptor beta chains share one sample of origin, sequenced in a study of OX40 agonist ivuxolimab in advanced cancers. Sequencing used immunoSEQ multiplex PCR; TCRdb keeps in-frame clones, though not all of them. Here the sample spans over 55,000 clones, around 84% being singletons. Sequenced here: CD4+ or CD8+ T cells sorted from blood, sampled in a trial of the OX40 agonist ivuxolimab. All receptors come from an adult with an advanced solid tumor such as melanoma, head and neck, liver or kidney cancer.

As concerns this clone: Mismatch with germline at one junction end may stem from a read error. Other DNA sequences in this sample translate to the same CDR3. The J gene is TRBJ2-7, the V gene TRBV27, with TRBD1 matching over 10 bases. Looked up from germline, CDR1 is MNHEY and CDR2 is SMNVEV (reference sequence). The CDR3 sequence is 15 residues long. The CDR3 region is CASSIPGTGAHEQYF. The CDR3 DNA reads TGTGCCAGCAGTATACCGGGGACAGGGGCTCACGAACAGTACTTC.

The chain employs TRBV7-9 and TRBJ2-2; 9 bases line up with TRBD2. CDR1 SEHNR and CDR2 FQNEAQ come from the germline V gene (reference sequence). The CDR3 runs 19 residues. The trim removed 1 base at V and 2 bases at J, leaving 11 bases unmatched. CDR3 sequence (DNA): TGTGCCAGCAGCTTAGTAGGTCTAGCGGGGACTAAAAACACCGGGGAGCTGTTTTTT. Its protein is CASSLVGLAGTKNTGELFF.

This chain joins TRBV9 and TRBJ1-3, with no clear D. Germline lookup yields CDR1 SGDLS and CDR2 YYNGEE. V dropped 4 bases and J dropped 3 bases, with 17 bases sitting between them. The CDR3 has 16 amino acids. CDR3 bases: TGTGCCAGCAGCTCTACCCCTGTATGGGGTGGAAACACCATATATTTT. Its protein product is CASSSTPVWGGNTIYF.

Only a few counts were recorded for this clone. The gene calls are TRBV5-4 and TRBJ2-5; 7 nucleotides line up with TRBD2. The CDR3 has 15 amino acids. CDR1 is SGHNT and CDR2 is YYREEE in the germline V gene (reference sequence). V lost 2 bases, J lost 5 bases, and 9 bases stayed unmatched. The CDR3 DNA follows: TGTGCCAGCAGCTTAGACTTCGCGGGGGTGGAGACCCAGTACTTC. Residues: CASSLDFAGVETQYF.

The chain has TRBV5-6 and TRBJ1-4; no clear D gene. The CDR3 spans 18 residues. Germline V gives CDR1 SGHDT, CDR2 YYEEEE. V lost 1 base, J lost 6 bases, and 22 bases lay in between. CDR3 in DNA: TGTGCCAGCAGCTTGCTACGCGAATCCTCCGTCGGGGATGAAAAACTGTTTTTT. Its protein product is CASSLLRESSVGDEKLFF.

This chain connects TRBV5-1 to TRBJ2-3; 12 positions agree with TRBD2. This CDR3 region has 16 residues. Trimming cost V 1 base and J 2 bases; bases outside gene matches: 2. Germline CDR1 and CDR2: SGHRS and YFSETQ. CDR3 nucleotides: TGCGCCAGCAGCTTGTGGACTAGCGGGGACACAGATACGCAGTATTTT. It is translated as CASSLWTSGDTDTQYF.

The V call is TRBV13, the J call TRBJ2-7, with D unclear. CDR1 and CDR2 (germline): PRHDT, FYEKMQ (reference sequence). This CDR3 region has 12 residues. V shed 8 bases and J shed 2 bases, with 10 bases lying between them. The CDR3 DNA follows: TGTGCCAGCGCGAGAGCCCCCTACGAGCAGTACTTC. As protein: CASARAPYEQYF.

This clone showed up just a few times. V and J are TRBV5-1 and TRBJ1-2, with D maybe TRBD1 (6 bases). The V gene lost 4 bases and the J gene lost 4 bases, with 20 bases spanning the gap. The CDR3 is made up of 16 amino acids. CDR1 is SGHRS and CDR2 is YFSETQ in the germline V gene. CDR3 coding DNA: TGCGCCAGCAGCGGTGGGGCTCCAGGGGAGGGCTATGGCTACACCTTC. Protein sequence: CASSGGAPGEGYGYTF.

This clone has more than one count but fewer than ten. V is TRBV27 and J is TRBJ2-2, with no clear D. The V end was cut by 2 bases, the J end by 2 bases, with 9 bases between. The germline V gene has CDR1 MNHEY and CDR2 SMNVEV (reference sequence). CDR3 size: 15 residues. In DNA form, the CDR3 reads TGTGCCAGCAGTTTAAGGCGACTTAACACCGGGGAGCTGTTTTTT. As protein: CASSLRRLNTGELFF.

This chain uses TRBV7-3 with TRBJ1-5; D might be TRBD1 (6 bases). Germline CDR1 reads SGHTA; CDR2 reads FQGTGA. The V gene lost 2 bases and the J gene lost 7 bases, with 15 bases spanning the gap. The CDR3 sequence is 15 residues long. In DNA form, the CDR3 reads TGTGCCAGCAGCTTAGTTTGGGGGGCGGAACAGCCCCAGCATTTT. It translates to CASSLVWGAEQPQHF.

V gene TRBV4-2 combines with J gene TRBJ2-3; 12 positions match TRBD2. The CDR3 runs 17 residues. Trimming cost V 2 bases and J 5 bases; bases outside gene matches: 8. Germline CDR1 LGHNA, CDR2 YNFKEQ. DNA for the CDR3: TGTGCCAGCAGCCAATCGTCTAGCGGGGGGGCAGGAGATACGCAGTATTTT. It codes for CASSQSSSGGAGDTQYF.

V usage is TRBV19 and J usage is TRBJ2-7, with a weak D call TRBD2 (5 bases). This CDR3 comprises 14 residues. Germline V lookup: CDR1 LNHDA, CDR2 SQIVND (reference sequence). V lost 3 bases, J lost 3 bases, and 12 bases lay in between. The CDR3 loop reads CASSISRGSYEQYF. The CDR3 coding sequence is TGTGCCAGTAGTATCTCAAGAGGGAGCTACGAGCAGTACTTC.

V is TRBV19 and J is TRBJ2-7; 9 bases are shared with TRBD2. The CDR3 has 14 amino acids. Germline CDR1 and CDR2: LNHDA and SQIVND (reference sequence). V shed 7 bases and J 6 bases; nucleotides not matched to a gene: 10. CDR3 residues: CASTAREGLGEQYF. The CDR3 coding sequence is TGTGCCAGTACCGCGCGGGAGGGCCTAGGCGAGCAGTACTTC.

The chain uses TRBV2 and TRBJ2-2; 8 nucleotides agree with TRBD1. This CDR3 is 15 amino acids long. The V gene's germline CDR1 is SNHLY and CDR2 FYNNEI. Trimming cost V 8 bases and J 1 base; bases outside gene matches: 6. CDR3 sequence reads: CASDPGTGNTGELFF. The CDR3 coding sequence is TGTGCCAGCGACCCCGGGACAGGGAACACCGGGGAGCTGTTTTTT.

This clone was counted a single time. The chain joins TRBV7-2 to TRBJ2-5, with TRBD2 matching 11 bases. The CDR3 runs 15 residues. V lost 5 bases and J lost 1; bases outside the gene matches: 3. Germline V gene lookup returns CDR1 SGHTA and CDR2 FQGNSA. The CDR3 region has the DNA TGTGCCAGCAGCCGACTAGCGGGGATCCAAGAGACCCAGTACTTC. Residues: CASSRLAGIQETQYF. Full variable domain (rest looked up from reference TRBV7-2 and TRBJ2-5): GAGVSQSPSNKVTEKGKDVELRCDPISGHTALYWYRQSLGQGLEFLIYFQGNSAPDKSGLPSDRFSAERTGGSVSTLTIQRTQQEDSAVYLCASSRLAGIQETQYFGPGTRLLVL.

This clone was detected once. The J gene is TRBJ1-2, the V gene TRBV4-1; tentative D call: TRBD1 (6 bases). Germline V gene lookup returns CDR1 MGHRA and CDR2 YSYEKL. CDR3 length: 16 amino acids. Trimming shortened V by 2 bases and J by 1 base, and 14 bases separated the two germline ends. This CDR3 is CASSQTRDISNYGYTF. For the CDR3, the DNA is TGCGCCAGCAGCCAAACTCGGGACATCAGTAACTATGGCTACACCTTC.

This clone was seen a few times. The chain uses TRBV5-1 and TRBJ2-3; no definite D call. This CDR3 comprises 14 residues. CDR1 and CDR2 (germline): SGHRS, YFSETQ. V lost 4 bases and J 1 base, leaving 10 bases between the germline ends. CDR3 sequence (DNA): TGCGCCAGCAGCCCGGCGGTGGGCACAGATACGCAGTATTTT. Translation gives CASSPAVGTDTQYF.

The V call is TRBV29-1, the J call TRBJ2-3; a possible D gene is TRBD2 (6 bases). CDR3 length equals 14 residues. V lost 4 bases to trimming and J lost 2 bases, with 13 bases between them. In germline, CDR1 is SQVTM, CDR2 ANQGSEA. CDR3 in amino acids: CSVAIWDSTDTQYF. The CDR3 region has the DNA TGCAGCGTTGCTATATGGGACTCCACAGATACGCAGTATTTT.

The chain uses TRBV19 and TRBJ2-1; no clear D. This CDR3 has 17 residues. The ends were cut back, 7 bases at V and 4 bases at J, with 23 bases in the middle. Germline-derived CDR1 and CDR2 are LNHDA and SQIVND (reference sequence). CDR3 residues: CASTARSIGISYNEQFF. DNA of the CDR3: TGTGCCAGTACCGCACGGTCCATCGGAATTTCTTACAATGAGCAGTTCTTC.

The chain combines TRBV7-8 with TRBJ1-3; no reliable D call. Germline-derived CDR1 and CDR2 are SGHVS and FQNEAQ. The CDR3 has 14 amino acids. The V gene lost 1 base and the J gene lost 0 bases, with 4 bases spanning the gap. The CDR3 DNA reads as TGTGCCAGCAGCTTAGGAGGCTCTGGAAACACCATATATTTT. Its translation is CASSLGGSGNTIYF.

This chain uses TRBV28 with TRBJ2-7, with 7 bases matching TRBD1. This CDR3 comprises 14 residues. Germline values: CDR1 MDHEN, CDR2 SYDVKM. The junction had 7 bases not matched to a gene; V was cut back by 6 bases and J by 2 bases. DNA for the CDR3: TGTGCCAGCAGCTCCGGACAGGAACCCTACGAGCAGTACTTC. The encoded protein is CASSSGQEPYEQYF.

This chain uses TRBV19 with TRBJ1-2, with TRBD1 matching 7 bases. In germline, CDR1 is LNHDA, CDR2 SQIVND (reference sequence). The J segment lost 2 bases and the V segment lost 4 bases, leaving 10 bases of the junction unmatched. This CDR3 is 16 amino acids long. The CDR3 reads CASSTKRDSLNYGYTF. DNA for the CDR3: TGTGCCAGTAGTACGAAAAGGGACAGTCTAAACTATGGCTACACCTTC.